The rows below give T cell receptor beta chains drawn from one sample of a study of T cells expressing NK-cell markers. TCRdb re-called the 5' RACE reads and gives one entry per CDR3 protein, without DNA. The sample data list hundreds of thousands of distinct CDR3 sequences. Sequencing used blood T cells: a sorted CD56 or NKG2C T cell subset, CD4+ or CD8+ T cells, or bulk PBMC T cells (not recorded which). Receptors were obtained from a woman aged 18 to 75 in good health. Each CDR3 is given with its conserved first and last residue.

CDR3aa	j_gene	v_gene
CASSPHVAGGNQETQYF	TRBJ2-5	TRBV4-3
CASRDSPYEQYF	TRBJ2-7	TRBV10-2
CASTSSVNEQFF	TRBJ2-1	TRBV6-6
CASSHDRVSDTQYF	TRBJ2-3	TRBV12-3/TRBV12-4
CSARSGTSGTLGTDTQYF	TRBJ2-3	TRBV20-1
CASSPGRGRTGELFF	TRBJ2-2	TRBV12-3/TRBV12-4
CASSRDGWNTEAFF	TRBJ1-1	TRBV5-1
CASSGGQGLAKNIQYF	TRBJ2-4	TRBV3-1
CSARPDLGALYEQYF	TRBJ2-7	TRBV20-1
CSARAHRLAGGPPDTQYF	TRBJ2-3	TRBV20-1
CASSQQGSYNEQFF	TRBJ2-1	TRBV5-1
CASSLGARTVTDTQYF	TRBJ2-3	TRBV5-1
CASSPGALSQFF	TRBJ2-1	TRBV6-2/TRBV6-3
CASILGQGNYNEQFF	TRBJ2-1	TRBV12-3/TRBV12-4
CATSDPTSAAYEQYF	TRBJ2-7	TRBV24-1
CASGSSGSYEQYF	TRBJ2-7	TRBV5-1
CASSFWGRDESGYTF	TRBJ1-2	TRBV5-1
CASSLGTPGAIQYF	TRBJ2-4	TRBV12-3/TRBV12-4
CASSRAGLSTDTQYF	TRBJ2-3	TRBV7-9
CASSDDRNSNQPQHF	TRBJ1-5	TRBV2
CASSLERAGGDTQYF	TRBJ2-3	TRBV5-1
CSARDPREPVGETQYF	TRBJ2-5	TRBV20-1
CASSLTTGTPSGNTIYF	TRBJ1-3	TRBV5-1
CASRSRDRGVGELFF	TRBJ2-2	TRBV6-1
CSAGGTGWATEAFF	TRBJ1-1	TRBV20-1
CASSYPGLAGEETQYF	TRBJ2-5	TRBV7-2
CASGLVLGMNTEAFF	TRBJ1-1	TRBV12-5
CASSVGSGANVLTF	TRBJ2-6	TRBV9
CARTGTANEKLFF	TRBJ1-4	TRBV30
CASSQGLTGRNTEAFF	TRBJ1-1	TRBV14
CASSLFQGSTNGYTF	TRBJ1-2	TRBV12-3/TRBV12-4
CASSQTSGGNSYNEQFF	TRBJ2-1	TRBV5-1
CASSGTAGAQYF	TRBJ2-3	TRBV7-3
CASSLAVSGETQYF	TRBJ2-5	TRBV5-1
CAWSVQLRGQFF	TRBJ2-1	TRBV30
CASSEGTGLTNEKLFF	TRBJ1-4	TRBV9
CSARTGSGQPQHF	TRBJ1-5	TRBV20-1
CAISEQGASWEQYF	TRBJ2-7	TRBV10-3
CATSDRLQGPDTQYF	TRBJ2-3	TRBV24-1
CASSAGPDYGYTF	TRBJ1-2	TRBV11-3
CASSLEDPPGQGAVGYTF	TRBJ1-2	TRBV7-6
CASSQVSSGPNAQFF	TRBJ2-1	TRBV4-2
CASSRGRRETQYF	TRBJ2-5	TRBV4-1
CASSSRTRTLPDTQYF	TRBJ2-3	TRBV7-2
CAISDRDEQYF	TRBJ2-7	TRBV10-3
CASSGTSNTGELFF	TRBJ2-2	TRBV7-3
CASRGAGGANVLTF	TRBJ2-6	TRBV7-3
CASSGYRGTEAFF	TRBJ1-1	TRBV14
CSASGNILLAGSYEQYF	TRBJ2-7	TRBV20-1
CSASGRAIYSYEQYF	TRBJ2-7	TRBV20-1
CAISEQMRGEQYF	TRBJ2-7	TRBV10-3
CASSYGTASVGGYTF	TRBJ1-2	TRBV6-5
CASNQDRINTGELFF	TRBJ2-2	TRBV11-2
CASSGRVSNEKLFF	TRBJ1-4	TRBV9
CASSLARGVGANVLTF	TRBJ2-6	TRBV11-1
CSVQQGAETQYF	TRBJ2-5	TRBV29-1
CASSAGGDRGLRYEQYF	TRBJ2-7	TRBV12-3/TRBV12-4